This TCR beta chain was captured by sequencing in a study of control samples from healthy donors and cancer patients. The assay was immunoSEQ multiplex PCR, and TCRdb's table has in-frame clones only and misses some. The repertoire includes 400,000 to 450,000 clones, around 90% of them detected once, and around 6.5% sits in the top ten. Germline CDR1 and CDR2: LGHNA and YSLEER. This CDR3 comprises 14 residues. Trimming cost V 6 bases and J 3 bases, with 15 bases left between them. The sequence came from a man in his forties or fifties with head and neck cancer. The chain couples TRBV4-3 to TRBJ2-7, with D possibly being TRBD2 (6 bases). The sample comprised PBMCs. The CDR3 is CASSQSQGLYEQYF. The CDR3, as DNA: TGCGCCAGCAGTCAGTCGCAGGGACTCTACGAGCAGTACTTC.